This TCR beta chain came from a study of graft-versus-host responses after intestinal transplantation. Trimming cost V 3 bases and J 11 bases, with 13 bases left between them. This CDR3 has 12 residues. CDR1 MDHEN and CDR2 SYDVKM come from the germline V gene. TCRdb's table, derived via immunoSEQ multiplex PCR, lists solely in-frame clones and lacks some. The data contain around 92,000 clones, about 82% of them singletons. The origin of this receptor is a human patient who received an intestinal transplant, so some T cells may come from the graft donor. The sequencing here drew on PBMCs, taken 255 days after intestinal transplant. V gene TRBV28 combines with J gene TRBJ1-1; possibly TRBD1 for D (5 bases). The DNA of the CDR3 is TGTGCCAGCAGTTTCGATGGGGGTGGGGCTTTCTTT. It specifies CASSFDGGGAFF.